Sequencing of this T cell receptor beta chain was carried out in a study of blood T cell repertoires in COVID-19. Study-wide context: The study drew acute and convalescent COVID-19 samples from the United States, Italy and Spain.

The method was immunoSEQ multiplex PCR; TCRdb's version includes in-frame clones alone and lacks a portion of them. In the table there are 130,000 or so clones, around 83% of which are singletons. This clone was seen more than once but under ten times. The ends were cut back, 7 bases at V and 0 bases at J, with 12 bases in the middle. CDR1 SGHDN and CDR2 FVKESK come from the germline V gene. This CDR3 region has 14 residues. Sample: peripheral blood. This sequence originates from a woman in her sixties or seventies with acute or convalescent COVID-19. The V and J genes are TRBV14 and TRBJ1-1, with D possibly matching TRBD1 (6 bases). CDR3 sequence: CASTTGLMNTEAFF. The CDR3 DNA is TGTGCCAGCACCACAGGGTTGATGAACACTGAAGCTTTCTTT.